These 20 T cell receptor beta chains were all obtained from the same sample, sequenced in a study of blood T cells in healthy people across ages. A second PCR, run for roughly 7 to 12 cycles, used a sample-barcoded 5' primer plus a J-beta primer mix. A single record per CDR3 protein comes from TCRdb applying MiXCR to the 5' RACE reads. The profile shows about 680,000 distinct CDR3 sequences, around 49% of them singletons. Input material: blood. Receptors originate from a woman aged 55-70 years in good health.

This clonotype is a singleton in its sample. At one end, the junction sequence differs from germline, possibly due to a read error. V gene TRBV18 combines with J gene TRBJ2-4; D is undetermined. The J call may be mistaken, given a closer DNA end match to TRBJ2-7. This CDR3 region has 12 residues. Looked up from germline, CDR1 is KGHSH and CDR2 is LQKENI. CDR3 sequence (DNA): TGCGCCAGCTCACCAATCATCTACGAGCAGTACTTC. As protein: CASSPIIYEQYF.

The V call is TRBV30, the J call TRBJ1-1; 11 bases align to TRBD1. This CDR3 has 16 residues. Germline CDR1 GTSNPN, CDR2 SVGIG (reference sequence). The ends lost 1 base at V and 4 bases at J; junction bases unmatched: 8. The CDR3 bases are TGTGCCTGGAGTGCGGTAACCGGGACAGGGGGCACTGAAGCTTTCTTT. Translation gives CAWSAVTGTGGTEAFF.

On this clonotype itself: This may be a read error: a much more frequent sequence differs by one nucleotide. The chain recombines TRBV11-2 with TRBJ2-1; D remains ambiguous. This CDR3 spans 13 amino acids. Germline CDR1 and CDR2: SGHAT and FQNNGV. Trimming removed 5 bases from V and 8 bases from J, with 13 bases in between. CDR3: CASSVRSTDEQFF. DNA for the CDR3: TGTGCCAGCAGCGTAAGGTCAACCGATGAGCAGTTCTTC.

This clonotype has only a few counts. The genes are TRBV5-1 and TRBJ2-3, with a weak D call TRBD2 (6 bases). The length of the CDR3 is 14 residues. V was shortened by 3 bases and J by 0 bases, with 8 bases between the two germline ends. Germline assignment: CDR1 SGHRS and CDR2 YFSETQ. In DNA, the CDR3 is TGCGCCAGCAGCTGGAGCGGGAGCACAGATACGCAGTATTTT. Translation gives CASSWSGSTDTQYF.

The rearrangement joins TRBV3-1 to TRBJ1-6, with a tentative D call TRBD1 (5 bases). Germline V lookup: CDR1 LGHDT, CDR2 YNNKEL (reference sequence). Between the trimmed V and J ends, which lost 3 bases and 1 base, there was a span of 13 bases. The CDR3 loop spans 17 amino acids. The CDR3 region is CASSQGQSSSYNSPLHF. CDR3 nucleotides: TGTGCCAGCAGCCAGGGGCAGAGCTCGTCCTATAATTCACCCCTCCACTTT. Drawing the rest from reference TRBV3-1 and TRBJ1-6, the complete variable domain is DTAVSQTPKYLVTQMGNDKSIKCEQNLGHDTMYWYKQDSKKFLKIMFSYNNKELIINETVPNRFSPKSPDKAHLNLHINSLELGDSAVYFCASSQGQSSSYNSPLHFGNGTRLTVT.

This sequence joins TRBV20-1 and TRBJ2-7, with D unresolved. There are 14 residues in the CDR3. The V end was cut by 4 bases, the J end by 6 bases, with 19 bases between. CDR1 and CDR2 from the germline V gene are DFQATT and SNEGSKA (reference sequence). The CDR3, as DNA: TGCAGTGCTACACATAGTGAGATGTCCCGCGAGCAGTACTTC. Translated: CSATHSEMSREQYF.

J is TRBJ1-2 and V is TRBV20-1; D is possibly TRBD1 (5 bases). This CDR3 spans 13 amino acids. Germline V CDR1 and CDR2: DFQATT, SNEGSKA (reference sequence). Trimming stripped 4 bases from V and 9 bases from J, with 18 bases between. CDR3 loop: CSANRDSVDSYTF. Here the CDR3 DNA reads TGCAGTGCTAATCGGGACTCTGTTGATAGCTACACCTTC.

V gene TRBV20-1 combines with J gene TRBJ2-3; either TRBD1 or TRBD2 may supply D (5 bases each). The CDR3 runs to 14 residues. Germline assignment: CDR1 DFQATT and CDR2 SNEGSKA (reference sequence). Trimming shortened V by 0 bases and J by 7 bases, and 14 bases separated the two germline ends. The CDR3 loop is CSARDARGANTQYF. DNA of the CDR3: TGCAGTGCTAGAGATGCGAGGGGCGCGAATACGCAGTATTTT.

The rearrangement links TRBV3-1 to TRBJ2-7, with D uncertain. The length of the CDR3 is 12 residues. The V end lost 7 bases, the J end lost 2 bases, and 9 bases lay between the germline ends. Germline loops: CDR1 LGHDT, CDR2 YNNKEL (reference sequence). The CDR3 DNA follows: TGTGCCAGCAAGGGCGGAGCCTACGAGCAGTACTTC. It yields the protein CASKGGAYEQYF.

This clonotype was counted at least ten times. The CDR3 loop reads CASSGGKATEAFF. For the CDR3, the DNA is TGTGCCAGCAGTGGGGGCAAGGCAACCGAAGCTTTCTTT. V usage is TRBV2 and J usage is TRBJ1-1; tentatively, D is TRBD1 (5 bases). The CDR3 sequence is 13 residues long. CDR1 SNHLY and CDR2 FYNNEI come from the germline V gene. V gave up 4 bases and J gave up 8 bases, with 14 bases separating them.

This clonotype was observed a handful of times. The chain recombines TRBV20-1 with TRBJ2-1; 13 nucleotides align to TRBD2. This CDR3 comprises 16 residues. The V gene's germline CDR1 is DFQATT and CDR2 SNEGSKA (reference sequence). J was trimmed by 4 bases and V by 0 bases; bases with no gene match: 3. The CDR3 here is CSARDQTSGRYNEQFF. The CDR3, as DNA: TGCAGTGCTAGAGATCAGACTAGCGGGAGGTACAATGAGCAGTTCTTC.

The chain uses TRBV18 and TRBJ1-2; the match to TRBD1 covers 8 bases. The junction had 8 bases not matched to a gene; V was cut back by 3 bases and J by 5 bases. This CDR3 contains 15 residues. The germline V gene encodes CDR1 KGHSH and CDR2 LQKENI. The DNA for the CDR3 is TGTGCCAGCTCACCCTCTAAGGACAGGGATTATGGCTACACCTTC. It translates to CASSPSKDRDYGYTF.

This sequence joins TRBV29-1 and TRBJ2-5; tentatively, D is TRBD2 (5 bases). The germline CDR1 and CDR2 sequences are SQVTM and ANQGSEA. The length of the CDR3 is 12 residues. V shed 2 bases and J shed 5 bases, with 9 bases lying between them. The CDR3: CSVESRGETQYF. Written as DNA, the CDR3 is TGCAGCGTTGAAAGTAGAGGGGAGACCCAGTACTTC.

This clonotype was recorded a few times. This rearrangement joins TRBV5-1 to TRBJ2-5; 8 bases line up with TRBD1. This CDR3 has 13 residues. Germline V CDR1 and CDR2: SGHRS, YFSETQ. V was pared by 7 bases and J by 5 bases, with 7 bases of the junction left unmatched. CDR3 nucleotides: TGCGCCAGCCGAGGGACAGGAGGGGAGACCCAGTACTTC. This translates into CASRGTGGETQYF.

DNA for the CDR3: TGCAGTGCTAGGACCGGGACAGACTATGGCTACACCTTC. Amino acid sequence: CSARTGTDYGYTF. This rearrangement joins TRBV20-1 to TRBJ1-2; TRBD1 matches at 7 bases. The germline V gene encodes CDR1 DFQATT and CDR2 SNEGSKA (reference sequence). This CDR3 has 13 amino acids. After removal of 3 bases from V and 3 bases from J, the junction contained 4 bases not matched to a gene.

This chain uses TRBV27 with TRBJ2-1, with TRBD2 matching 10 bases. CDR1 MNHEY and CDR2 SMNVEV come from the germline V gene (reference sequence). The CDR3 length is 12 residues. V lost 3 bases to trimming and J lost 14 bases; unmatched junction nucleotides: 4. CDR3 in amino acids: CASSLSTSGEFF. The CDR3 coding sequence is TGTGCCAGCAGTTTGAGTACTAGCGGGGAGTTCTTC.

This clonotype was observed at least ten times. V usage is TRBV29-1 and J usage is TRBJ2-6; no clear D. Deletions cut 7 bases from V and 0 bases from J, with 16 bases between. The CDR3 has 16 residues. Germline CDR1 and CDR2: SQVTM and ANQGSEA. The CDR3 sequence is CSATTETGSGANVLTF. In DNA, the CDR3 is TGCAGCGCCACTACAGAGACTGGCTCTGGGGCCAACGTCCTGACTTTC.

The J gene is TRBJ2-3, the V gene TRBV20-1; tentative D call: TRBD1 (6 bases). Per the germline V gene, CDR1 is DFQATT and CDR2 is SNEGSKA (reference sequence). The ends were cut back, 5 bases at V and 0 bases at J, with 9 bases in the middle. CDR3 length equals 13 residues. The CDR3 loop is CSAYDRSTDTQYF. CDR3 DNA sequence: TGCAGTGCTTACGACAGGAGCACAGATACGCAGTATTTT.

This clonotype has just a few counts. The chain is built from TRBV28 and TRBJ2-2; the match to TRBD1 covers 9 bases. Trimming removed 4 bases from V and 2 bases from J; junction bases left unmatched: 8. Germline V CDR1 and CDR2: MDHEN, SYDVKM. CDR3 length: 17 amino acids. This chain's CDR3 is CASSSRPGQGNTGELFF. The CDR3 nucleotides are TGTGCCAGCAGTTCTCGTCCGGGACAGGGAAACACCGGGGAGCTGTTTTTT. The complete variable domain, with remaining parts taken from reference TRBV28 and TRBJ2-2, reads DVKVTQSSRYLVKRTGEKVFLECVQDMDHENMFWYRQDPGLGLRLIYFSYDVKMKEKGDIPEGYSVSREKKERFSLILESASTNQTSMYLCASSSRPGQGNTGELFFGEGSRLTVL.

The V and J genes are TRBV5-1 and TRBJ2-2, with 7 nucleotides matching TRBD2. After removal of 4 bases from V and 3 bases from J, the junction contained 6 bases not matched to a gene. The CDR3 length is 15 residues. Germline CDR1 and CDR2: SGHRS and YFSETQ. The chain's CDR3 is CASSQGTTDTGELFF. In DNA, the CDR3 is TGCGCCAGCAGCCAAGGGACTACTGACACCGGGGAGCTGTTTTTT.